Presented here are 20 T cell receptor beta chains from one specimen sequenced in a study of neurological immune-mediated disorders. Time point specified: longitudinal time-point 2. A single record per CDR3 protein comes from TCRdb applying MiXCR to the 5' RACE reads. The sample gives 81,000 or so distinct CDR3 sequences, roughly an eighth of which show up once; about 5% is in the top ten. Material for sequencing was PBMCs. The receptor set was obtained from a female donor with HTLV-1-associated myelopathy (HAM/TSP).

This clonotype was recorded at least ten times. This sequence joins TRBV5-5 and TRBJ2-7, with D possibly being TRBD1 (5 bases). From germline, CDR1 is SGHKS and CDR2 YYEKEE (reference sequence). The CDR3 length is 14 residues. Trimming shortened V by 6 bases and J by 5 bases, and 18 bases separated the two germline ends. The chain's CDR3 is CASTRWGRDNEQYF. CDR3 DNA: TGTGCCAGCACCCGGTGGGGCAGGGATAACGAGCAGTACTTC.

The sample holds many counts of this clonotype. The chain combines TRBV28 with TRBJ2-3; TRBD2 matches at 9 bases. V lost 6 bases and J lost 2; bases outside the gene matches: 18. The germline gives CDR1 MDHEN, CDR2 SYDVKM. The CDR3 has 19 residues. The CDR3, as DNA: TGTGCCAGCAGCCCTAGCGGGGTATTACAGGACCTGAACACAGATACGCAGTATTTT. Translated: CASSPSGVLQDLNTDTQYF.

Of note for this clonotype: A much bigger clone sits one base away, suggesting this may be a read error. The chain links TRBV6-2 or TRBV6-3 to TRBJ2-2; possible D gene TRBD1, 6 bases. The CDR3 is made up of 15 amino acids. Germline CDR1 is MNHEY and CDR2 is SVGEGT. V was trimmed by 6 bases and J by 9 bases, leaving 20 bases between them. CDR3 sequence reads: CASRPFTGSTRELFF. For the CDR3, the DNA is TGTGCCAGCAGACCATTTACAGGGTCTACCAGGGAGCTGTTTTTT.

This clonotype has at least ten counts. This chain uses TRBV7-9 with TRBJ2-5; D is undetermined. The CDR3 sequence is 15 residues long. Trimming took off 5 bases at V and 5 bases at J, with 18 bases between the two ends. Germline CDR1 SEHNR, CDR2 FQNEAQ (reference sequence). The CDR3 loop reads CASSPGRPSTETQYF. For the CDR3, the DNA is TGTGCCAGCAGCCCTGGGCGGCCCTCCACGGAGACCCAGTACTTC.

This clonotype occurred many times. The CDR3 nucleotides read TGTGCCAGCAGTCCAGGTTACGGGCGATCCTACGAGCAGTACTTC. Amino acids: CASSPGYGRSYEQYF. The chain couples TRBV3-1 to TRBJ2-7; D is ambiguous. Trimming took 6 bases from V and 1 from J, leaving 16 bases between them. The CDR3 runs to 15 residues. Per the germline V gene, CDR1 is LGHDT and CDR2 is YNNKEL (reference sequence).

The sample holds many counts of this clonotype. The chain employs TRBV5-1 and TRBJ2-3; possible D gene TRBD1, 5 bases. Germline V CDR1 and CDR2: SGHRS, YFSETQ. The CDR3 has 13 amino acids. Trimming shortened V by 3 bases and J by 6 bases, and 11 bases separated the two germline ends. CDR3 region: CASSSSGPDTQYF. CDR3 bases: TGCGCCAGCAGCTCCTCAGGGCCCGATACGCAGTATTTT.

This clonotype was observed at least ten times. The J gene is TRBJ1-6, the V gene TRBV25-1; no firm D call. V gave up 2 bases and J gave up 3 bases, with 8 bases separating them. Germline CDR1 reads MGHDK; CDR2 reads SYGVNS. This CDR3 spans 15 amino acids. Here the CDR3 reads CASSEAPGYNSPLHF. The CDR3 DNA reads TGTGCCAGCAGTGAAGCCCCGGGCTATAATTCACCCCTCCACTTT. The variable domain in full, with the rest retrieved from reference TRBV25-1 and TRBJ1-6, is EADIYQTPRYLVIGTGKKITLECSQTMGHDKMYWYQQDPGMELHLIHYSYGVNSTEKGDLSSESTVSRIRTEHFPLTLESARPSHTSQYLCASSEAPGYNSPLHFGNGTRLTVT.

This clonotype was seen repeatedly, ten times or more. The V call is TRBV5-1, the J call TRBJ1-5; D uncertain. Trimming stripped 1 base from V and 4 bases from J, with 6 bases between. CDR3 length: 13 amino acids. Per the germline V gene, CDR1 is SGHRS and CDR2 is YFSETQ. The CDR3 nucleotides read TGCGCCAGCAGCTTGAGCCAGAATCAGCCCCAGCATTTT. Its translation is CASSLSQNQPQHF.

In this sample, this clonotype turned up many times. The V gene is TRBV5-1, the J gene TRBJ2-2, with TRBD1 matching 11 bases. CDR3 length equals 17 residues. Losses at the gene ends were 0 bases for V and 6 bases for J; bases not matched to a gene: 7. CDR1 SGHRS and CDR2 YFSETQ come from the germline V gene. The CDR3 sequence is CASSLEVGTGGPGELFF. The DNA of the CDR3 is TGCGCCAGCAGCTTGGAGGTCGGGACAGGGGGACCCGGGGAGCTGTTTTTT.

This clonotype was counted many times. The CDR3 sequence is CASSFGGLMGEQYF. CDR3 coding DNA: TGCGCCAGCAGCTTTGGGGGGCTGATGGGCGAGCAGTACTTC. The rearrangement links TRBV5-1 to TRBJ2-7; either TRBD1 or TRBD2 may fit D (6 bases each). The CDR3 length is 14 residues. V was cut by 2 bases and J by 6 bases, with 15 bases left in between. Germline values: CDR1 SGHRS, CDR2 YFSETQ.

This clonotype showed up many times. V and J are TRBV6-5 and TRBJ2-6, with D hard to call. Germline V gene sequence: CDR1 MNHEY, CDR2 SVGAGI. Trimming took off 2 bases at V and 0 bases at J, with 14 bases between the two ends. The CDR3 has 18 amino acids. In DNA, the CDR3 is TGTGCCAGCAGTTACAAAGGAACCCGAGTCTCTGGGGCCAACGTCCTGACTTTC. This codes for CASSYKGTRVSGANVLTF.

This clonotype occurred many times. The chain couples TRBV15 to TRBJ2-5, with a weak D call TRBD1 (6 bases). The CDR3 has 15 amino acids. In germline, CDR1 is LNHNV, CDR2 YYDKDF (reference sequence). The V end lost 0 bases, the J end lost 4 bases, and 12 bases lay between the germline ends. CDR3 sequence (DNA): TGTGCCACCAGCAGAGATTTGACAGGTGGAGAGACCCAGTACTTC. Protein: CATSRDLTGGETQYF.

The chain uses TRBV5-5 and TRBJ1-2; D gene uncertain. Trimming stripped 2 bases from V and 4 bases from J, with 9 bases between. Germline V gives CDR1 SGHKS, CDR2 YYEKEE (reference sequence). The CDR3 has 13 amino acids. The CDR3 here is CASSLQNFYGYTF. The CDR3 DNA reads as TGTGCCAGCAGCTTACAGAACTTCTATGGCTACACCTTC.

This clonotype was recorded many times. This sequence joins TRBV28 and TRBJ2-7; no definite D call. From germline, CDR1 is MDHEN and CDR2 SYDVKM. The CDR3 spans 14 residues. V lost 3 bases and J 0 bases, leaving 9 bases between the germline ends. The CDR3 DNA reads TGTGCCAGCAGTTTGGAGTTCAACTCCTACGAGCAGTACTTC. Its translation is CASSLEFNSYEQYF.

This clonotype was counted many times. J is TRBJ2-1 and V is TRBV7-9, with 8 bases fitting TRBD1. Germline trimming cut 1 base from V and 9 bases from J; bases unmatched to any gene: 5. CDR3 length: 14 residues. CDR1 SEHNR and CDR2 FQNEAQ come from the germline V gene (reference sequence). The CDR3: CASSLGGQAVEQFF. The CDR3 bases are TGTGCCAGCAGCTTAGGGGGACAGGCTGTTGAGCAGTTCTTC.

This clonotype occurred many times. A read error may account for a junction end that differs from germline. The chain joins TRBV15 to TRBJ2-3; 9 bases match TRBD2. This CDR3 has 16 residues. Germline values: CDR1 LNHNV, CDR2 YYDKDF (reference sequence). In DNA form, the CDR3 reads TGTGCTACCAGCAGATTCTTAGCGGGGGCAGCAGATACGCAGTATTTT. Its protein product is CATSRFLAGAADTQYF.

This clonotype was recorded at least ten times. The chain is built from TRBV20-1 and TRBJ2-1; 14 bases agree with TRBD2. This CDR3 region has 16 residues. Germline V CDR1 and CDR2: DFQATT, SNEGSKA (reference sequence). After removal of 6 bases from V and 5 bases from J, the junction contained 9 bases not matched to a gene. The chain's CDR3 is CSAPGLAGESNNEQFF. The CDR3 DNA follows: TGCAGTGCCCCGGGACTAGCGGGGGAATCCAACAATGAGCAGTTCTTC.

This clonotype was picked up many times. The chain is built from TRBV4-2 and TRBJ2-3; 7 bases line up with TRBD2. The length of the CDR3 is 17 residues. CDR1 and CDR2 (germline): LGHNA, YNFKEQ. The trim removed 0 bases at V and 4 bases at J, leaving 10 bases unmatched. The CDR3 region has the DNA TGTGCCAGCAGCCAAGATGTAGCGGGTAGTAGACCAGATACGCAGTATTTT. This translates into CASSQDVAGSRPDTQYF.

This clonotype was picked up many times. V gene TRBV7-6 combines with J gene TRBJ2-6; possible D gene TRBD2, 6 bases. The CDR3 contains 15 residues. The V gene lost 2 bases and the J gene lost 3 bases, with 8 bases spanning the gap. CDR1 SGHVS and CDR2 FNYEAQ come from the germline V gene. Here the CDR3 reads CASSLRGGGANVLTF. The CDR3, as DNA: TGTGCCAGCAGCTTACGGGGAGGTGGGGCCAACGTCCTGACTTTC.

This clonotype was seen ten or more times. The chain couples TRBV5-1 to TRBJ1-1; D is possibly TRBD1 (5 bases). The CDR3 is made up of 14 amino acids. In germline, CDR1 is SGHRS, CDR2 YFSETQ. The V end lost 5 bases, the J end lost 3 bases, and 14 bases lay between the germline ends. The CDR3 sequence: CASSRGVLDTEAFF. CDR3 bases: TGCGCCAGCAGTCGAGGGGTTTTGGACACTGAAGCTTTCTTT.